This is a list of T cell receptor beta chains from one sample in a study of cytomegalovirus exposure and HLA in healthy donors. Sequencing used immunoSEQ multiplex PCR; TCRdb keeps in-frame clones, though not all of them. The sample lists about 140,000 clones, around 65% occurring once. Sequencing input: PBMCs. The receptors come from a male donor in good health and CMV-seronegative. Both conserved end residues are trimmed from each CDR3. For some rows the clone size is stated as once, few or many, or as a class when expanded; others skip it.

cdr3_length j_call v_call clone_size cdr3_aa
9 TRBJ1-4 TRBV29-1 - SGGGDEKLF
14 TRBJ2-4 TRBV5-6 - ASSNPRGDSKNIQY
14 TRBJ2-1 TRBV7-2 - ASSDGLAGGINEQF
14 TRBJ1-4 TRBV2 - ASSMRTRTDNEKLF
14 TRBJ1-2 TRBV2 few ASSEVLDRRGDGYT
9 TRBJ2-5 TRBV20-1 - SEGSGETQY
13 TRBJ2-7 TRBV11-2 - ASSFSGGWMYEQY
13 TRBJ2-2 TRBV7-2 few ASSLGLWNTGELF
14 TRBJ2-3 TRBV5-1 - ASSPTGDLSTDTQY
11 TRBJ2-3 TRBV2 - ASSMTGGDTQY
12 TRBJ1-5 TRBV4-3 - ASSPGHPNQPQH
13 TRBJ2-2 TRBV2 - ATLDSSGNTGELF
9 TRBJ1-2 TRBV2 once ASHGSDGYT
13 TRBJ2-5 TRBV5-4 - ASSAQQGVQETQY
11 TRBJ1-2 TRBV4-2 once ASSQDLGDGYT
13 TRBJ2-5 TRBV9 - ASSIQQGAGETQY
12 TRBJ1-1 TRBV6-5 few ASSRGEGRTEAF
12 TRBJ1-5 TRBV2 few ASWGGHSNQPQH
9 TRBJ2-5 TRBV20-1 - SALRGYLPY
11 TRBJ2-5 TRBV7-3 - ASSSEYQETQY
11 TRBJ1-2 TRBV7-8 few ASSFGSNYGYT
10 TRBJ2-7 TRBV7-9 - SSESEAYEQY
12 TRBJ2-2 TRBV2 - ASRRDINTGELF
14 TRBJ2-2 TRBV7-9 - ASSPGGGAYPGELF
17 TRBJ1-4 TRBV28 few ASSPNVPGQGAIGEKLF
13 TRBJ1-6 TRBV11-2 few ASSLKGGAYSPLH
12 TRBJ2-5 TRBV2 - ASNHLASQETQY
13 TRBJ2-2 TRBV9 - ASSVGQRNTGELF
14 TRBJ2-1 TRBV27 - ASSPIAGGGYNEQF
12 TRBJ2-1 TRBV7-3 - ASSAGGGSNEQF
13 TRBJ2-7 TRBV25-1 - ASSRPGTASYEQY
12 TRBJ2-5 TRBV27 few ASRRSGHGETQY
12 TRBJ2-1 TRBV5-4 - ASSFGTSYNEQF
14 TRBJ2-7 TRBV5-1 - ASSLAETGGSYEQY
12 TRBJ1-2 TRBV5-1 few ASSPLQNPYGYT
12 TRBJ1-1 TRBV5-6 - ASSFGADYTEAF
13 TRBJ1-1 TRBV6-5 - ASSSGQDRDAEAF
12 TRBJ2-3 TRBV10-3 once AIQGPSSTDTQY
13 TRBJ1-2 TRBV6-5 - ASSYSMPGNYGYT
14 TRBJ2-7 TRBV5-4 - ASSVARIGQRYEQY
13 TRBJ2-1 TRBV5-6 - ASSILAGGYNEQF